The 20 T cell receptor beta chains below all came from one sample that was sequenced in a study of CD8 T cells in Susac syndrome. About 0.5 to 1 ug RNA was reverse transcribed with random hexamers. Each CDR3 protein gets one entry after TCRdb re-called the immunoSEQ multiplex PCR reads with MiXCR. The sample records 65,000 to 95,000 distinct CDR3 sequences, approximately 93% being singletons. Input material: CD8+ T cells from PBMCs. These receptors originate from a human donor with Susac syndrome.

The chain's CDR3 is CASSQEPEAPLHF. The CDR3 region has the DNA TGCGCCAGCAGCCAAGAGCCCGAGGCACCCCTCCACTTT. The gene calls are TRBV4-3 and TRBJ1-6; no clear D. In germline, CDR1 is LGHNA, CDR2 YSLEER. The CDR3 runs 13 residues. The V gene lost 0 bases and the J gene lost 11 bases, with 8 bases spanning the gap.

The rearrangement links TRBV30 to TRBJ1-5; 7 bases are a match to TRBD1. CDR3 size: 14 residues. CDR1 is GTSNPN and CDR2 is SVGIG in the germline V gene (reference sequence). Trimming cost V 3 bases and J 2 bases; bases outside gene matches: 4. This CDR3 reads CAWSAGTGNQPQHF. The CDR3 bases are TGTGCCTGGAGCGCCGGGACAGGCAATCAGCCCCAGCATTTT.

V is TRBV5-1 and J is TRBJ2-5, with 9 nucleotides matching TRBD1. Germline V lookup: CDR1 SGHRS, CDR2 YFSETQ. The trim removed 3 bases at V and 4 bases at J, leaving 7 bases unmatched. The CDR3 loop spans 15 amino acids. The CDR3 coding sequence is TGCGCCAGCAGCTATACAGGGGGCGATTTAGAGACCCAGTACTTC. Translating it yields CASSYTGGDLETQYF.

J is TRBJ2-7 and V is TRBV29-1, with 9 bases identical to TRBD1. There are 13 residues in the CDR3. Per germline, CDR1 SQVTM and CDR2 ANQGSEA. The J segment lost 3 bases and the V segment lost 4 bases, leaving 4 bases of the junction unmatched. In nucleotides, the CDR3 is TGCAGCGTTGGGGACAGGGAAGTCTACGAGCAGTACTTC. Encoded protein: CSVGDREVYEQYF.

The chain uses TRBV4-3 and TRBJ2-4; 9 bases match TRBD1. V lost 1 base to trimming and J lost 7 bases; unmatched junction nucleotides: 11. The CDR3 spans 17 residues. Germline lookup yields CDR1 LGHNA and CDR2 YSLEER. The CDR3 loop is CASSQGTGVSIGNIQYF. The CDR3 bases are TGCGCCAGCAGCCAAGGGACAGGGGTTAGCATTGGGAACATTCAGTACTTC.

The chain links TRBV2 to TRBJ2-1, with 11 nucleotides matching TRBD2. Germline values: CDR1 SNHLY, CDR2 FYNNEI. Trimming took 6 bases from V and 5 from J; bases not matched to a gene: 9. CDR3 length: 16 amino acids. The CDR3 DNA sequence: TGTGCCAGCAGGAGGGGACTAGCGGCCGATGACAATGAGCAGTTCTTC. This translates into CASRRGLAADDNEQFF.

The chain carries TRBV15 and TRBJ2-1; D is undetermined. The CDR3 contains 14 residues. V dropped 8 bases and J dropped 4 bases, with 15 bases sitting between them. Germline assignment: CDR1 LNHNV and CDR2 YYDKDF (reference sequence). CDR3 in DNA: TGTGCCACCGAGGTTGGCGGTATGTACAATGAGCAGTTCTTC. It yields the protein CATEVGGMYNEQFF.

V and J are TRBV7-9 and TRBJ2-1; D perhaps matches TRBD1 (5 bases). This CDR3 has 14 residues. The V end lost 2 bases, the J end lost 10 bases, and 15 bases lay between the germline ends. Germline CDR1 reads SEHNR; CDR2 reads FQNEAQ (reference sequence). The CDR3 DNA is TGTGCCAGCAGCTTACACTTTGGGCGGACAGAGCAGTTCTTC. Translated: CASSLHFGRTEQFF.

Turning to this clonotype: At one of its ends the junction is not consistent with the germline gene, which may arise from a read error. This sequence joins TRBV25-1 and TRBJ2-7, with 9 positions matching TRBD2. The CDR3 consists of 14 residues. Germline CDR1 reads MGHDK; CDR2 reads SYGVNS. CDR3 residues: CASSERTIAGAFVF. Here the CDR3 DNA reads TGTGCCAGCAGTGAAAGAACAATAGCGGGGGCGTTCGTCTTC.

J is TRBJ2-5 and V is TRBV27; 7 bases agree with TRBD2. The germline V gene encodes CDR1 MNHEY and CDR2 SMNVEV (reference sequence). The CDR3 covers 15 residues. The J segment lost 2 bases and the V segment lost 6 bases, leaving 9 bases of the junction unmatched. CDR3 residues: CASRGTINDQETQYF. The DNA for the CDR3 is TGTGCCAGCAGAGGGACTATTAATGATCAAGAGACCCAGTACTTC.

The table lists this clonotype with a count of one. V is TRBV28 and J is TRBJ2-1; possibly TRBD1 or TRBD2 for D (5 bases each). Per the germline V gene, CDR1 is MDHEN and CDR2 is SYDVKM. The V end was cut by 2 bases, the J end by 7 bases, with 9 bases between. This CDR3 is built from 13 residues. Written as DNA, the CDR3 is TGTGCCAGCAGTTTAGAGGGGTGGAATGAGCAGTTCTTC. This gives the protein CASSLEGWNEQFF.

The rearrangement joins TRBV3-1 to TRBJ1-2; D call uncertain. Trimming cost V 0 bases and J 7 bases, with 15 bases left between them. The length of the CDR3 is 15 residues. CDR1 LGHDT and CDR2 YNNKEL come from the germline V gene (reference sequence). CDR3 coding DNA: TGTGCCAGCAGCCAAGAATTCGGCCTTTCGAGTGGCTACACCTTC. Its translation is CASSQEFGLSSGYTF.

V usage is TRBV7-8 and J usage is TRBJ2-1; D possibly corresponds to TRBD2 (5 bases). The V gene lost 5 bases and the J gene lost 13 bases, with 18 bases spanning the gap. The germline gives CDR1 SGHVS, CDR2 FQNEAQ. The length of the CDR3 is 13 residues. CDR3 in DNA: TGTGCCAGCAGCCCCCACGCTTTAGGGAGTCAGTTCTTC. Its translation is CASSPHALGSQFF.

The rearrangement uses TRBV11-1 and TRBJ2-5, with 7 positions matching TRBD1. The CDR3 length is 15 residues. The trim removed 5 bases at V and 5 bases at J, leaving 11 bases unmatched. Per the germline V gene, CDR1 is SGHAT and CDR2 is FQDESV (reference sequence). The DNA for the CDR3 is TGTGCCAGCAGCCCCGACAGGGTCGGGTGGGAGACCCAGTACTTC. Translating it yields CASSPDRVGWETQYF.

The rearrangement joins TRBV7-6 to TRBJ2-1, with TRBD1 matching 11 bases. J lost 8 bases, V lost 3 bases, and 6 bases had no gene match. Germline lookup yields CDR1 SGHVS and CDR2 FNYEAQ. The CDR3 loop spans 15 amino acids. CDR3 coding DNA: TGTGCCAGCAGCTTTCCGGGACAGGGGGTCTATGAGCAGTTCTTC. Protein product: CASSFPGQGVYEQFF.

J is TRBJ2-7 and V is TRBV7-8; D may be TRBD2 (5 bases). Germline V gene lookup returns CDR1 SGHVS and CDR2 FQNEAQ. The CDR3 loop spans 15 amino acids. V was shortened by 6 bases and J by 0 bases, with 15 bases between the two germline ends. The CDR3 spells CASRMGASSSYEQYF. The CDR3 DNA is TGTGCCAGCAGAATGGGAGCCAGCAGCTCCTACGAGCAGTACTTC.

V usage is TRBV6-4 and J usage is TRBJ2-1; D call uncertain. V was trimmed by 8 bases and J by 7 bases, leaving 18 bases between them. The CDR3 covers 14 residues. From germline, CDR1 is MRHNA and CDR2 SNTAGT. This chain's CDR3 is CASGVDETANEQFF. The CDR3 coding sequence is TGTGCCAGCGGAGTTGATGAGACTGCAAATGAGCAGTTCTTC.

This clonotype has just one count. V usage is TRBV4-2 and J usage is TRBJ2-6, with D possibly being TRBD2 (5 bases). There are 16 residues in the CDR3. The ends were cut back, 5 bases at V and 0 bases at J, with 11 bases in the middle. Germline V CDR1 and CDR2: LGHNA, YNFKEQ. The CDR3 region is CASSSQSGSGANVLTF. Written as DNA, the CDR3 is TGTGCCAGCAGCTCTCAAAGCGGCTCTGGGGCCAACGTCCTGACTTTC.

The gene calls are TRBV3-1 and TRBJ2-1; 14 bases map to TRBD2. The length of the CDR3 is 14 residues. V shed 5 bases, J shed 15 bases, and the junction held 9 bases outside the gene matches. Germline V gene sequence: CDR1 LGHDT, CDR2 YNNKEL (reference sequence). Here the CDR3 reads CASSFGTSGSGGFF. The DNA of the CDR3 is TGTGCCAGCAGCTTCGGGACTAGCGGGAGTGGGGGGTTCTTC.

V and J are TRBV25-1 and TRBJ2-7; 7 bases are a match to TRBD1. Germline values: CDR1 MGHDK, CDR2 SYGVNS. The ends lost 3 bases at V and 3 bases at J; junction bases unmatched: 11. The CDR3 sequence is 16 residues long. The CDR3: CASSEYWDSGDYEQYF. CDR3 DNA: TGTGCCAGCAGTGAGTACTGGGACAGCGGAGACTACGAGCAGTACTTC.